The entry below describes one T cell receptor (beta chain). Antigen: not known. This specimen comes from a study of radiation and T cells in renal cell carcinoma. Study-wide results and limits: Top tumor clonotypes rose in blood 2 weeks post-radiation, then contracted.

The ends were cut back, 5 bases at V and 1 base at J, with 21 bases in the middle. In germline, CDR1 is SEHNR, CDR2 FQNEAQ (reference sequence). The CDR3 is 17 residues long. Time point in this sample: blood 4 weeks post-SBRT, at nephrectomy. Documented treatment: 15 Gy SBRT to primary tumor, nephrectomy 4 weeks later. Nephrectomy followed 15 Gy stereotactic body radiation by 4 weeks. Blood was sampled at baseline, 2 weeks and 4 weeks after SBRT. Assay: immunoSEQ multiplex PCR; the TCRdb copy retains only in-frame clones and omits some. The sample holds 130,000 to 150,000 clones, 86% seen once. The sample consisted of blood, taken from a patient whose treatment included radiotherapy and nephrectomy. The V gene is TRBV7-9, the J gene TRBJ2-7; D is uncertain. The TCR originated in a woman between 45 and 65 years old with renal cell carcinoma. The CDR3 spells CASSRVGRGAFSYEQYF. CDR3 nucleotide sequence: TGTGCCAGCAGCCGTGTGGGTCGCGGAGCGTTTTCCTACGAGCAGTACTTC.